These T cell receptor beta chains were read from a single sample in a study of cytotoxic CD8 clonotypes in ibrutinib-treated CLL. Some clones are missing from TCRdb's copy, which holds only in-frame ones; the method was immunoSEQ multiplex PCR. The repertoire holds 30,000 or so clones, with about 62% as singletons. The sequencing used PBMCs, collected before ibrutinib treatment. The receptors derive from a human donor with chronic lymphocytic leukemia. Both conserved end residues are part of each CDR3. D genes are given only for firm matches. Clone size is shown for a subset of rows, as once, few, many or a class of expanded clone.

j_call	clone_size	v_call	d_call	cdr3_aa	cdr3_nt
TRBJ2-2	-	TRBV10-2	TRBD1	CASSWRTGTTGELFF	TGCGCCAGCAGTTGGAGGACAGGAACTACCGGGGAGCTGTTTTTT
TRBJ2-5	once	TRBV6-4	-	CASSDRSEGGETQYF	TGTGCCAGCAGTGATCGCTCGGAAGGGGGGGAGACCCAGTACTTC
TRBJ2-4	-	TRBV4-1	-	CASSQGFGSGTKNIQYF	TGCGCCAGCAGCCAGGGCTTCGGGAGTGGGACAAAAAACATTCAGTACTTC
TRBJ2-3	-	TRBV2	-	CANALRDLAKDTQYF	TGTGCCAACGCCCTCCGGGACTTAGCTAAGGATACGCAGTATTTT
TRBJ2-5	-	TRBV11-2	TRBD2	CASSPTGTTQTQYF	TGTGCCAGCAGCCCAACGGGGACTACCCAGACCCAGTACTTC
TRBJ2-1	medium-sized	TRBV27	TRBD2	CASGHREGEQFF	TGTGCCAGCGGCCATAGGGAGGGGGAGCAGTTCTTC
TRBJ1-4	-	TRBV30	-	CAWSVLREKLFF	TGTGCCTGGAGTGTACTGAGGGAGAAACTGTTTTTT
TRBJ2-2	-	TRBV5-1	TRBD2	CASSLEGLAGDTGELFF	TGCGCCAGCAGCTTGGAGGGGCTAGCGGGAGACACCGGGGAGCTGTTTTTT
TRBJ1-5	-	TRBV9	TRBD1	CASSPRDRGNQPQHF	TGTGCCAGCAGCCCCCGGGACAGGGGGAATCAGCCCCAGCATTTT
TRBJ2-7	-	TRBV5-1	TRBD1	CASSLGQGAIVYEQYF	TGTGCCAGCAGCTTGGGACAGGGGGCGATAGTCTACGAGCAGTACTTC
TRBJ2-5	-	TRBV27	-	CASSLGSGQQETQYF	TGTGCCAGCAGCCTCGGATCGGGGCAACAAGAGACCCAGTACTTC
TRBJ2-3	few	TRBV9	-	CASTIGGDGEGTQYF	TGTGCCAGCACCATAGGAGGGGACGGCGAAGGTACGCAGTATTTT
TRBJ1-3	once	TRBV6-5	-	CASRPMGEGGNTIYF	TGTGCCAGCAGACCGATGGGGGAGGGAGGAAACACCATATATTTT
TRBJ2-7	few	TRBV4-1	-	CASSQVSGTSYEQYF	TGCGCCAGCAGCCAAGTCTCCGGGACCTCCTACGAGCAGTACTTC
TRBJ2-5	-	TRBV18	-	CASSPRIEETQYF	TGTGCCAGCTCACCAAGGATCGAAGAGACCCAGTACTTC
TRBJ2-1	-	TRBV7-6	-	CASSSPDVGGVGYNEQFF	TGTGCCAGCAGCTCCCCGGACGTCGGCGGGGTGGGGTACAATGAGCAGTTCTTC
TRBJ2-1	few	TRBV5-3	-	CASISGGYNEQFF	TGTGCCAGTATCTCAGGCGGCTACAATGAGCAGTTCTTC
TRBJ2-3	-	TRBV10-1	-	CASSGQGLTDTQYF	TGCGCCAGCAGTGGTCAGGGTCTCACAGATACGCAGTATTTT
TRBJ2-7	-	TRBV6-5	TRBD2	CASSYSISGKGEQYF	TGTGCCAGCAGTTACTCGATTAGCGGGAAGGGCGAGCAGTACTTC
TRBJ2-7	-	TRBV5-3	-	CARSLKRRGAIVTF	TGTGCCAGAAGCTTGAAAAGGCGCGGGGCAATCGTAACCTTC
TRBJ2-5	-	TRBV5-1	-	CASSSGGSPQETQYF	TGCGCCAGCAGTTCGGGGGGCTCCCCTCAAGAGACCCAGTACTTC
TRBJ1-2	-	TRBV6-1	-	CASSALRVGYGYTF	TGTGCCAGCAGTGCTCTCAGGGTGGGGTATGGCTACACCTTC
TRBJ1-1	-	TRBV29-1	TRBD1	CSVYRGMNTEAFF	TGCAGCGTATACAGGGGAATGAACACTGAAGCTTTCTTT
TRBJ1-2	-	TRBV19	-	CASRGQPYGYTF	TGTGCCAGTAGAGGACAGCCCTATGGCTACACCTTC
TRBJ2-5	-	TRBV9	-	CASSALGGRETQYF	TGTGCCAGCAGCGCCCTAGGGGGAAGGGAGACCCAGTACTTC
TRBJ2-2	-	TRBV25-1	TRBD1	CASSGQAAGGELFF	TGTGCCAGTTCGGGACAGGCGGCCGGCGGGGAGCTGTTTTTT
TRBJ2-2	once	TRBV10-1	TRBD2	CASSESGRHTGELFF	TGCGCCAGCAGTGAGAGCGGGAGGCACACCGGGGAGCTGTTTTTT
TRBJ2-7	-	TRBV30	TRBD2	CAWSPRGGRYEQYF	TGTGCCTGGAGTCCCCGGGGGGGGCGCTACGAGCAGTACTTC
TRBJ2-2	-	TRBV27	-	CASSFWTPGELFF	TGTGCCAGCAGTTTCTGGACTCCCGGGGAGCTGTTTTTT
TRBJ2-7	-	TRBV5-1	-	CASSLGGSLGEYF	TGCGCCAGCAGCTTGGGCGGCAGCTTAGGGGAGTACTTC
TRBJ1-6	-	TRBV11-2	-	CASSLDLGSPLHF	TGTGCCAGCAGCTTAGATCTAGGGTCACCCCTCCACTTT
TRBJ1-4	-	TRBV27	TRBD1	CASSSDRLAEKLFF	TGTGCCAGCAGTTCGGACAGGTTGGCGGAAAAACTGTTTTTT
TRBJ2-1	-	TRBV9	-	CASSVGVGFSYNEQFF	TGTGCCAGCAGCGTAGGGGTCGGGTTCTCCTACAATGAGCAGTTCTTC
TRBJ2-2	few	TRBV11-2	-	CASSLDPFNTGELFF	TGTGCCAGCAGCTTAGATCCGTTTAACACCGGGGAGCTGTTTTTT
TRBJ2-5	few	TRBV5-4	-	CASSPVQRSHQETQYF	TGTGCCAGCAGCCCGGTTCAACGGAGCCATCAAGAGACCCAGTACTTC
TRBJ1-1	-	TRBV7-9	-	CASRLSNTEAFF	TGTGCCAGCAGACTATCGAACACTGAAGCTTTCTTT
TRBJ2-1	-	TRBV10-1	-	CASSDNRREQFF	TGCGCCAGCAGTGATAATAGGCGGGAGCAGTTCTTC
TRBJ2-1	-	TRBV27	-	CASFGRLYNEQFF	TGTGCCAGCTTCGGACGGCTGTACAATGAGCAGTTCTTC
TRBJ2-1	-	TRBV25-1	TRBD2	CASSIKTSGSSEEQFF	TGTGCCAGCAGCATTAAGACTAGCGGGAGCTCAGAGGAGCAGTTCTTC
TRBJ2-7	-	TRBV7-6	TRBD1	CASSLHDRGEQYF	TGTGCCAGCAGCTTACACGACAGGGGCGAGCAGTACTTC
TRBJ1-3	-	TRBV28	TRBD1	CASSSFPGQVAGNTIYF	TGTGCCAGCAGTTCCTTTCCGGGACAGGTAGCTGGAAACACCATATATTTT
TRBJ2-5	-	TRBV18	-	CASSPGLPETQYF	TGTGCCAGCTCACCAGGGCTACCAGAGACCCAGTACTTC
TRBJ1-1	-	TRBV4-1	-	CASSHRGGANTEAFF	TGCGCCAGCAGCCACCGCGGAGGGGCGAACACTGAAGCTTTCTTT
TRBJ2-1	-	TRBV7-9	TRBD2	CASSPVGGSSYNEQFF	TGTGCCAGCAGCCCCGTGGGAGGGAGCTCCTACAATGAGCAGTTCTTC
TRBJ2-5	-	TRBV7-9	TRBD1	CASSQRDRETQYF	TGTGCCAGCAGCCAACGGGACAGAGAGACCCAGTACTTC